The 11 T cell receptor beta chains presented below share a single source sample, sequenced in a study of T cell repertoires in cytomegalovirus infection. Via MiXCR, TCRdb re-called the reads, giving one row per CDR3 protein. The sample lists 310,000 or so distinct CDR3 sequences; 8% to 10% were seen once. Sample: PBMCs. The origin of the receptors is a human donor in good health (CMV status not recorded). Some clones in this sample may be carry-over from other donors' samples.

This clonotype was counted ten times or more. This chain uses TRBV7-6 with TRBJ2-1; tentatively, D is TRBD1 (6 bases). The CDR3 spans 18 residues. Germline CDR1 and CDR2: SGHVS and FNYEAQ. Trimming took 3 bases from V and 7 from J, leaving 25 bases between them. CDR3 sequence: CASSLGTQGSLIRNEQFF. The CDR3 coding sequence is TGTGCCAGCAGCTTGGGGACCCAGGGGTCTTTAATCCGGAATGAGCAGTTCTTC. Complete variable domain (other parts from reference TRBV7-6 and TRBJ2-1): GAGVSQSPRYKVTKRGQDVALRCDPISGHVSLYWYRQALGQGPEFLTYFNYEAQQDKSGLPNDRFSAERPEGSISTLTIQRTEQRDSAMYRCASSLGTQGSLIRNEQFFGPGTRLTVL.

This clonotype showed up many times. Here the CDR3 reads CSARVLAVYTQYF. The CDR3 region has the DNA TGCAGTGCTAGAGTACTAGCGGTTTATACGCAGTATTTT. The chain uses TRBV20-1 and TRBJ2-3; 8 nucleotides agree with TRBD2. The CDR3 contains 13 residues. Germline CDR1 reads DFQATT; CDR2 reads SNEGSKA (reference sequence). V trimming: 1 base; J trimming: 7 bases; junction bases outside the gene matches: 4.

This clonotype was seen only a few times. Here the CDR3 DNA reads TGTGCCAGCAGTTACGGTCTAAAAAAGGGGGAAGGCTACACCTTC. It translates to CASSYGLKKGEGYTF. This chain links TRBV6-5 with TRBJ1-2; a weak D match, TRBD1 (6 bases). The CDR3 loop spans 15 amino acids. Per the germline V gene, CDR1 is MNHEY and CDR2 is SVGAGI. Trimming left V 2 bases short and J 8 bases short, with 18 bases between.

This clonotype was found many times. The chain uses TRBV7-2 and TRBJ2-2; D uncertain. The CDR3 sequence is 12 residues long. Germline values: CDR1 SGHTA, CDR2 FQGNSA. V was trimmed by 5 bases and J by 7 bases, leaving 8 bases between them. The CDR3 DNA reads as TGTGCCAGCAGCCCGGAAGTCGGGGAGCTGTTTTTT. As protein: CASSPEVGELFF.

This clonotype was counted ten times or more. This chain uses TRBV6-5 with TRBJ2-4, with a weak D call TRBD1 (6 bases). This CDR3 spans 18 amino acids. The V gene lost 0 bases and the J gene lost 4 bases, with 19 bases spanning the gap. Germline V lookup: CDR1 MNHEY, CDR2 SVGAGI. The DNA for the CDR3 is TGTGCCAGCAGTTACTCGCCGGACAGATCGTTGGTAAAAAACATTCAGTACTTC. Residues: CASSYSPDRSLVKNIQYF.

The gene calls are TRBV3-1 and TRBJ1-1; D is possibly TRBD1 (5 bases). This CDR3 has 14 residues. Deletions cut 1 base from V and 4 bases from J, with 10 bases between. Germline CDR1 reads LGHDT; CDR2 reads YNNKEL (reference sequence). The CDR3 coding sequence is TGTGCCAGCAGCCAAGGCCAGGGCTTCACTGAAGCTTTCTTT. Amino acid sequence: CASSQGQGFTEAFF.

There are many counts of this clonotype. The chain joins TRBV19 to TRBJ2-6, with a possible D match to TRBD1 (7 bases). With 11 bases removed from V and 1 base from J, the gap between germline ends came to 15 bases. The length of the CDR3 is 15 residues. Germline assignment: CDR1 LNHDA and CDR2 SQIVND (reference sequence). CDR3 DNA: TGTGCCTGCGGGACAGATTCGTCTGGGGCCAACGTCCTGACTTTC. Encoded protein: CACGTDSSGANVLTF.

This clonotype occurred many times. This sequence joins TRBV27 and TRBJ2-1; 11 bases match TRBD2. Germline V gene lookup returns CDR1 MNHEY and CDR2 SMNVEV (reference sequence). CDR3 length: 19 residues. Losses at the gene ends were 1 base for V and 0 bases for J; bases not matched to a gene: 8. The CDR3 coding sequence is TGTGCCAGCAGTTTATATTTTAGCGGGGGGGCCAGCTCCTACAATGAGCAGTTCTTC. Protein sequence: CASSLYFSGGASSYNEQFF.

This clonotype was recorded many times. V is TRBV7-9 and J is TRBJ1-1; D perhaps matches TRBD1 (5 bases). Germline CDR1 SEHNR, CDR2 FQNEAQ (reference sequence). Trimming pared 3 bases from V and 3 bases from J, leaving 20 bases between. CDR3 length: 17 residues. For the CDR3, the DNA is TGTGCCAGCAGCTTTCTACCGGGGGTAACAGGTCACACTGAAGCTTTCTTT. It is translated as CASSFLPGVTGHTEAFF.

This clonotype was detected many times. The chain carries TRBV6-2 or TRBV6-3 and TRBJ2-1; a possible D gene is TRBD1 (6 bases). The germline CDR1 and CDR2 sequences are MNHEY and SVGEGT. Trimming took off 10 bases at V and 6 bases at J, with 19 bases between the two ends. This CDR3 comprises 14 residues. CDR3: CATSGVGRPNEQFF. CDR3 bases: TGTGCCACCTCAGGGGTGGGAAGACCCAATGAGCAGTTCTTC.

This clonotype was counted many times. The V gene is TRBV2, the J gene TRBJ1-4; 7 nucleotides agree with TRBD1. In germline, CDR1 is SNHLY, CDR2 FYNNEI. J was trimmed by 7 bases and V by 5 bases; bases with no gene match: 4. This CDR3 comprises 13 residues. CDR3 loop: CASSRTGAEKLFF. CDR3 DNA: TGTGCCAGCAGTCGGACAGGAGCTGAAAAACTGTTTTTT. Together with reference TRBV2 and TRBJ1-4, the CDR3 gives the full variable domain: EPEVTQTPSHQVTQMGQEVILRCVPISNHLYFYWYRQILGQKVEFLVSFYNNEISEKSEIFDDQFSVERPDGSNFTLKIRSTKLEDSAMYFCASSRTGAEKLFFGSGTQLSVL.